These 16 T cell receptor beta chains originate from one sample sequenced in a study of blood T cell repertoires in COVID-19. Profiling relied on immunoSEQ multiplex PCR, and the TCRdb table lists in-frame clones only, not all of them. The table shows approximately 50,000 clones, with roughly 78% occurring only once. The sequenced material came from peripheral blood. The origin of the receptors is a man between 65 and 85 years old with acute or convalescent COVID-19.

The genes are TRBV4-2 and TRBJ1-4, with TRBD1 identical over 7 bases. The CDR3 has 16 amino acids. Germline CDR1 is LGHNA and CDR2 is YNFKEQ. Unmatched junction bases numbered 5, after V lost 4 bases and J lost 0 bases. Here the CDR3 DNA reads TGTGCCAGCAGCCTCACAGACAGGGCAACTAATGAAAAACTGTTTTTT. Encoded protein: CASSLTDRATNEKLFF.

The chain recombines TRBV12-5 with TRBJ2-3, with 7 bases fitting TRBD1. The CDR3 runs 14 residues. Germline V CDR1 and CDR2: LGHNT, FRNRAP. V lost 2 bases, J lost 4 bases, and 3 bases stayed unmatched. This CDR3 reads CASGLNRGSDTQYF. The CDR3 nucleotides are TGTGCTAGTGGTTTGAACAGGGGCTCAGATACGCAGTATTTT. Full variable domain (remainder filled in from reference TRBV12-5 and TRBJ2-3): DARVTQTPRHKVTEMGQEVTMRCQPILGHNTVFWYRQTMMQGLELLAYFRNRAPLDDSGMPKDRFSAEMPDATLATLKIQPSEPRDSAVYFCASGLNRGSDTQYFGPGTRLTVL.

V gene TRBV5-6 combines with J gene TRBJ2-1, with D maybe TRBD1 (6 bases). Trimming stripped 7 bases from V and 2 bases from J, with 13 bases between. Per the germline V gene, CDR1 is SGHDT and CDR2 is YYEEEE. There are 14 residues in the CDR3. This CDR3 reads CASWGQGPYNEQFF. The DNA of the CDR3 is TGTGCCAGCTGGGGGCAGGGGCCCTACAATGAGCAGTTCTTC.

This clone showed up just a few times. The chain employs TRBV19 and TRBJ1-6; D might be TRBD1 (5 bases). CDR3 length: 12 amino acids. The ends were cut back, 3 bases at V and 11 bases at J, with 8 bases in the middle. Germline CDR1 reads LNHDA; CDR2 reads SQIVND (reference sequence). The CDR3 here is CASSMGGAPLHF. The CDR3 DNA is TGTGCCAGTAGTATGGGGGGAGCACCCCTCCACTTT.

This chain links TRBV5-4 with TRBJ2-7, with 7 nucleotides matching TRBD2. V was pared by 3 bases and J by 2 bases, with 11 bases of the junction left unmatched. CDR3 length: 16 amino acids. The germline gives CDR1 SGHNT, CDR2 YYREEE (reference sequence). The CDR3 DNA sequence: TGTGCCAGCAGCTCCCAAGTGGGGAGGGGAACCTACGAGCAGTACTTC. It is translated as CASSSQVGRGTYEQYF.

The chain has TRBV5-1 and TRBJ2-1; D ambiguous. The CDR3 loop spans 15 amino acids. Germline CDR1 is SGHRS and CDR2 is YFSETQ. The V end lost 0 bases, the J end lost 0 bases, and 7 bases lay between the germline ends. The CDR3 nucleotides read TGCGCCAGCAGCTTGGAAGCACGCTCCTACAATGAGCAGTTCTTC. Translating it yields CASSLEARSYNEQFF.

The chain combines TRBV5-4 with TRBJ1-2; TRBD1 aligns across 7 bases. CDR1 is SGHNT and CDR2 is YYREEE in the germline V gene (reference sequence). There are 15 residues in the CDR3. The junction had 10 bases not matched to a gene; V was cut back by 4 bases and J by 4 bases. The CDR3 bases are TGTGCCAGCAGCCGGCAAGACAGGGCCAGCTATGGCTACACCTTC. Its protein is CASSRQDRASYGYTF.

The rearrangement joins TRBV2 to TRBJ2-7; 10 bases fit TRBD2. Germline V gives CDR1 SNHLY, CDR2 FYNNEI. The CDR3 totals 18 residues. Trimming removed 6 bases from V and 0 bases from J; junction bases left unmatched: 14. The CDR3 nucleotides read TGTGCCAGCAGGAGAAATTTGGCTAGCGGGGGACGCTCCTACGAGCAGTACTTC. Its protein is CASRRNLASGGRSYEQYF.

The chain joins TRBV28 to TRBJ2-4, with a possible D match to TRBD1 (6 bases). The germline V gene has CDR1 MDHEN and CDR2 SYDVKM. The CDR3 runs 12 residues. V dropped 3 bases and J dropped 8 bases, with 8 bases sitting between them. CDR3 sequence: CASSFQGYIQYF. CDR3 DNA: TGTGCCAGCAGTTTTCAGGGGTACATTCAGTACTTC.

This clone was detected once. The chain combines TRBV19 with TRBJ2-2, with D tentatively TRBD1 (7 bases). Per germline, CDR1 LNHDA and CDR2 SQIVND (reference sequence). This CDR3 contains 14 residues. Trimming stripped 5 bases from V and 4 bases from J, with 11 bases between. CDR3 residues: CASSGGGGTGELFF. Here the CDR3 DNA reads TGTGCCAGTAGTGGAGGGGGCGGCACCGGGGAGCTGTTTTTT. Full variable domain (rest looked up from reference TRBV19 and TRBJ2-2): DGGITQSPKYLFRKEGQNVTLSCEQNLNHDAMYWYRQDPGQGLRLIYYSQIVNDFQKGDIAEGYSVSREKKESFPLTVTSAQKNPTAFYLCASSGGGGTGELFFGEGSRLTVL.

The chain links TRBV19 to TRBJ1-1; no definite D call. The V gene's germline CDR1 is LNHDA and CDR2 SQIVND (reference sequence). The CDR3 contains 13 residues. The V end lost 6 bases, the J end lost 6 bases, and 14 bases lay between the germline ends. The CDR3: CASSTTADAEAFF. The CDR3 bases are TGTGCCAGTAGCACTACAGCGGACGCTGAAGCTTTCTTT.

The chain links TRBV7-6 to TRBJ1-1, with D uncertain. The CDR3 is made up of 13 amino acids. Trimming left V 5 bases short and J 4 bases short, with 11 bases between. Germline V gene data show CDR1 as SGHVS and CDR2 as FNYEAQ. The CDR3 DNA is TGTGCCAGCAGCCCATTGAGAGGCACTGAAGCTTTCTTT. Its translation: CASSPLRGTEAFF.

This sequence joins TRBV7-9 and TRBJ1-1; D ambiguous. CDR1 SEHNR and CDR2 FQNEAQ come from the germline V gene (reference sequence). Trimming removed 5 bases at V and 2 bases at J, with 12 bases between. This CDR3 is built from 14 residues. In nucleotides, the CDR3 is TGTGCCAGCAGCACGTACCAGGTTAACACTGAAGCTTTCTTT. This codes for CASSTYQVNTEAFF.

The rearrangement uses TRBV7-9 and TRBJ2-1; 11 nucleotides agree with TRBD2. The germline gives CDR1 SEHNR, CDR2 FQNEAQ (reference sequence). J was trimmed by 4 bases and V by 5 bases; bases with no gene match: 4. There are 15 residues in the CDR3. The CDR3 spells CASSAGLADYNEQFF. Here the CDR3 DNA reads TGTGCCAGCAGCGCGGGACTAGCGGATTACAATGAGCAGTTCTTC.

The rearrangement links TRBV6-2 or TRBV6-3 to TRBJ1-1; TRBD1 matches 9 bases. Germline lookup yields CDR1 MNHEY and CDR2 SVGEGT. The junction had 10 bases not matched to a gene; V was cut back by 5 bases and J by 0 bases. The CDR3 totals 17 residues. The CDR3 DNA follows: TGTGCCAGCAGTCCCTTGAGGACAGGGGTACTGAACACTGAAGCTTTCTTT. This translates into CASSPLRTGVLNTEAFF.

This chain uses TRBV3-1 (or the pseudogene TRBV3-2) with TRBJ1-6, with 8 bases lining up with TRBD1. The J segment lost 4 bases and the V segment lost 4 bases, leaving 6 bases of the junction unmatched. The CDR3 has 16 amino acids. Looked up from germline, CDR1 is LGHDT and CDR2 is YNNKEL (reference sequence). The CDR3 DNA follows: TGTGCCAGCAGCCCTAGACAGGGGCGGTATAATTCACCCCTCCACTTT. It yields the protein CASSPRQGRYNSPLHF.